Presented here are 21 T cell receptor beta chains from one specimen sequenced in a study of STAT3 mutations in large granular lymphocyte leukemia. General study points: At least one immunodominant TCR beta clonotype appeared in every T-cell large granular lymphocyte leukemia patient.

Assay used: immunoSEQ multiplex PCR; TCRdb lists only in-frame clones, some missing. The repertoire holds over 30,000 clones, with 88% as singletons. These receptors have no identified antigens. The specimen sequenced was PBMCs. The receptors come from a human donor with T large granular lymphocyte leukemia. Some clones in this sample may be carry-over from other donors' samples.

The CDR3 coding sequence is TGTGCCACCAGCTTATGGACAGGGGTTCAGCGCACTGAAGCTTTCTTT. Translation gives CATSLWTGVQRTEAFF. The V and J genes are TRBV15 and TRBJ1-1; TRBD1 agrees at 9 bases. Germline V CDR1 and CDR2: LNHNV, YYDKDF (reference sequence). The CDR3 runs 16 residues. V gave up 5 bases and J gave up 4 bases; unmatched junction bases: 11.

The chain is built from TRBV5-4 and TRBJ2-7, with D possibly matching TRBD1 (6 bases). This CDR3 is built from 12 residues. Trimming cost V 4 bases and J 5 bases, with 10 bases left between them. Per the germline V gene, CDR1 is SGHNT and CDR2 is YYREEE (reference sequence). The CDR3 loop reads CASSIYRDEQYF. The CDR3 DNA reads TGTGCCAGCAGCATATACAGGGACGAGCAGTACTTC.

The V and J genes are TRBV6-5 and TRBJ2-3; D gene ambiguous. Trimming pared 2 bases from V and 1 base from J, leaving 4 bases between. Germline V CDR1 and CDR2: MNHEY, SVGAGI. CDR3 length: 13 residues. CDR3 protein: CASSYDGTDTQYF. Here the CDR3 DNA reads TGTGCCAGCAGTTACGACGGCACAGATACGCAGTATTTT.

The chain joins TRBV19 to TRBJ1-5; D perhaps matches TRBD1 (6 bases). The germline V gene encodes CDR1 LNHDA and CDR2 SQIVND (reference sequence). V was shortened by 4 bases and J by 0 bases, with 10 bases between the two germline ends. CDR3 length: 15 amino acids. The CDR3 is CASSRGANSNQPQHF. The CDR3 DNA reads as TGTGCCAGTAGTAGGGGGGCTAATAGCAATCAGCCCCAGCATTTT.

The chain links TRBV29-1 to TRBJ2-1; 9 bases fit TRBD2. CDR1 SQVTM and CDR2 ANQGSEA come from the germline V gene. This CDR3 region has 14 residues. Losses at the gene ends were 7 bases for V and 3 bases for J; bases not matched to a gene: 7. CDR3 bases: TGCAGCGGTGGGACTAGCCCTTTCTACAATGAGCAGTTCTTC. Its translation is CSGGTSPFYNEQFF.

The chain joins TRBV11-2 to TRBJ1-5; D possibly corresponds to TRBD1 (6 bases). Trimming took off 4 bases at V and 3 bases at J, with 16 bases between the two ends. The CDR3 length is 16 residues. CDR1 and CDR2 from the germline V gene are SGHAT and FQNNGV. CDR3 nucleotide sequence: TGTGCCAGCAGCTCACTATTGGACAGAAACAATCAGCCCCAGCATTTT. Its translation is CASSSLLDRNNQPQHF.

The V and J genes are TRBV14 and TRBJ1-6, with D perhaps TRBD1 (6 bases). Trimming stripped 5 bases from V and 0 bases from J, with 14 bases between. Looked up from germline, CDR1 is SGHDN and CDR2 is FVKESK. This CDR3 comprises 17 residues. CDR3 region: CASSSGTQSSYNSPLHF. Written as DNA, the CDR3 is TGTGCCAGCAGCTCCGGGACACAGAGCTCCTATAATTCACCCCTCCACTTT.

The chain carries TRBV7-9 and TRBJ2-1; a possible D gene is TRBD1 (6 bases). The germline V and J ends were trimmed by 5 bases and 5 bases, with 16 bases remaining between them. This CDR3 is 15 amino acids long. Germline assignment: CDR1 SEHNR and CDR2 FQNEAQ (reference sequence). The CDR3 coding sequence is TGTGCCAGCAGCCACTCCCTCCGACAGGACAATGAGCAGTTCTTC. It is translated as CASSHSLRQDNEQFF.

This chain connects TRBV4-1 to TRBJ1-2, with D unresolved. V was trimmed by 1 base and J by 2 bases, leaving 8 bases between them. This CDR3 spans 14 amino acids. Germline CDR1 and CDR2: MGHRA and YSYEKL. CDR3 region: CASSQGRFNYGYTF. CDR3 nucleotides: TGCGCCAGCAGCCAAGGAAGATTCAACTATGGCTACACCTTC.

The chain combines TRBV18 with TRBJ2-5, with TRBD1 matching 9 bases. This CDR3 contains 14 residues. Per germline, CDR1 KGHSH and CDR2 LQKENI. V dropped 3 bases and J dropped 5; count of bases not matched to a gene: 4. CDR3 sequence (DNA): TGTGCCAGCTCACCCGGGACAGGGATCGAGACCCAGTACTTC. It yields the protein CASSPGTGIETQYF.

V is TRBV9 and J is TRBJ1-6; 9 bases match TRBD1. Germline lookup yields CDR1 SGDLS and CDR2 YYNGEE. J gave up 6 bases and V 4 bases, and 5 bases lay outside the gene matches. The CDR3 totals 15 residues. CDR3 in DNA: TGTGCCAGCAGCCTTACAGGGGGCAGTAATTCACCCCTCCACTTT. This gives the protein CASSLTGGSNSPLHF.

The chain uses TRBV6-1 and TRBJ1-3, with D possibly being TRBD1 (6 bases). Germline V gene data show CDR1 as MNHNS and CDR2 as SASEGT. This CDR3 region has 14 residues. Trimming removed 6 bases at V and 4 bases at J, with 13 bases between. CDR3 nucleotides: TGTGCCAGCAGACAGGGAGTGAAAGGAAACACCATATATTTT. It translates to CASRQGVKGNTIYF.

The chain couples TRBV5-1 to TRBJ2-1, with a possible D match to TRBD1 (6 bases). Germline V gives CDR1 SGHRS, CDR2 YFSETQ. Trimming left V 1 base short and J 0 bases short, with 8 bases between. The CDR3 is 15 amino acids. DNA of the CDR3: TGCGCCAGCAGCTTGCAGGGGAGCTCCTACAATGAGCAGTTCTTC. It is translated as CASSLQGSSYNEQFF.

The V call is TRBV4-3, the J call TRBJ1-6; D is uncertain. V was pared by 1 base and J by 3 bases, with 4 bases between. Germline lookup yields CDR1 LGHNA and CDR2 YSLEER. The CDR3 consists of 14 residues. CDR3 coding DNA: TGCGCCAGCAGCCAAGTGAGCTATAATTCACCCCTCCACTTT. Its protein is CASSQVSYNSPLHF.

V usage is TRBV6-6 and J usage is TRBJ2-2; the D gene is possibly TRBD1 (6 bases). Between the trimmed V and J ends, which lost 5 bases and 5 bases, there was a span of 15 bases. This CDR3 has 15 amino acids. Looked up from germline, CDR1 is MNHNY and CDR2 is SVGAGI (reference sequence). This CDR3 reads CASSQGGVGTGELFF. CDR3 sequence (DNA): TGTGCCAGCAGTCAAGGGGGAGTAGGGACCGGGGAGCTGTTTTTT.

The rearrangement joins TRBV7-2 to TRBJ1-1, with a tentative D call TRBD1 (6 bases). This CDR3 region has 15 residues. The V end was cut by 5 bases, the J end by 1 base, with 14 bases between. The germline gives CDR1 SGHTA, CDR2 FQGNSA. Here the CDR3 reads CASSTWVDRNTEAFF. CDR3 sequence (DNA): TGTGCCAGCAGCACCTGGGTGGACAGGAACACTGAAGCTTTCTTT.

This clone has just a few counts. The rearrangement joins TRBV5-1 to TRBJ1-1, with 7 bases aligning to TRBD1. CDR3 length equals 12 residues. From germline, CDR1 is SGHRS and CDR2 YFSETQ. V gave up 3 bases and J gave up 10 bases; unmatched junction bases: 6. The CDR3 protein is CASSSTGAGAFF. The CDR3 region has the DNA TGCGCCAGCAGCTCTACAGGGGCGGGAGCTTTCTTT.

The chain has TRBV18 and TRBJ2-1; 11 nucleotides agree with TRBD2. After removal of 0 bases from V and 0 bases from J, the junction contained 7 bases not matched to a gene. CDR1 and CDR2 from the germline V gene are KGHSH and LQKENI. There are 19 residues in the CDR3. The CDR3 DNA is TGTGCCAGCTCACCACCGCTAGCGGGGGGCGGAAGCTCCTACAATGAGCAGTTCTTC. Its translation is CASSPPLAGGGSSYNEQFF.

The rearrangement uses TRBV9 and TRBJ1-2; D possibly corresponds to TRBD1 (6 bases). CDR3 length: 13 amino acids. Germline V gives CDR1 SGDLS, CDR2 YYNGEE. V was clipped by 5 bases and J by 8 bases, with 16 bases between them. The CDR3 is CASSGYRVRGYTF. As DNA, the CDR3 is TGTGCCAGCAGTGGTTACAGGGTAAGAGGCTACACCTTC.

The chain recombines TRBV7-9 with TRBJ1-4, with D perhaps matching TRBD1 (5 bases). This CDR3 is built from 15 residues. V was cut by 4 bases and J by 4 bases, with 13 bases left in between. Germline CDR1 SEHNR, CDR2 FQNEAQ (reference sequence). The CDR3 DNA is TGTGCCAGCAGCTACCCAGCGGGACGTAATGAAAAACTGTTTTTT. This translates into CASSYPAGRNEKLFF.

This clone occurred a few times. J is TRBJ1-6 and V is TRBV6-5; the D gene is possibly TRBD1 (6 bases). V lost 6 bases to trimming and J lost 8 bases, with 17 bases between them. The CDR3 sequence is 15 residues long. Germline values: CDR1 MNHEY, CDR2 SVGAGI. In nucleotides, the CDR3 is TGTGCCAGCAGACCGACAGGCTTAACCTATTCACCCCTCCACTTT. It encodes CASRPTGLTYSPLHF.